The following is a TCR beta chain sequence with its context. No antigen is known for it. The record originates from a study of cytomegalovirus exposure and HLA in healthy donors. Study results and limitations: Serostatus for CMV was the only available immune exposure information.

Germline V gene data show CDR1 as KGHSH and CDR2 as LQKENI. The V and J ends lost 0 bases and 5 bases respectively, with 4 bases between them. The CDR3 length is 13 residues. 13 Jbeta primers and 60 Vbeta primers were used for the PCR. Clones were read by immunoSEQ multiplex PCR, and TCRdb kept only the in-frame ones, dropping some. The table shows 200,000 to 300,000 clones, with almost 85% occurring only once. Sequenced sample: PBMCs. This sequence joins TRBV18 and TRBJ1-4, with D unclear. The receptor's source is a woman between 40 and 50 years old in good health and CMV-seropositive. The CDR3: CASSPPPNEKLFF. Written as DNA, the CDR3 is TGTGCCAGCTCACCACCCCCGAATGAAAAACTGTTTTTT.